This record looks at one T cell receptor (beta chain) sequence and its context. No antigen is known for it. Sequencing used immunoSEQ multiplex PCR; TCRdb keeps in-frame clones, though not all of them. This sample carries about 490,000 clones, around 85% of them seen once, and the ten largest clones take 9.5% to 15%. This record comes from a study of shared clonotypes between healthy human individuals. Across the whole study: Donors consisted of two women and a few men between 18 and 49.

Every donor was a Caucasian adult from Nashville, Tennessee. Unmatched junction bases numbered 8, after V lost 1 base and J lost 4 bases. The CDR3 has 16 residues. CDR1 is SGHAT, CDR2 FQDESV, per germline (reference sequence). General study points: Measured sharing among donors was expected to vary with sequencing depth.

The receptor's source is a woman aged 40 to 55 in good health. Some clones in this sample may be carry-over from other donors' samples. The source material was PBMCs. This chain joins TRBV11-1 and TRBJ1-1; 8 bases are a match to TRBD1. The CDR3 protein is CASSLDGRQGATEAFF. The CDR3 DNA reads TGTGCCAGCAGCTTAGATGGGCGGCAGGGGGCCACTGAAGCTTTCTTT.